The 32 T cell receptor beta chains below were found in one sample sequenced in a study of blood T cell repertoires in COVID-19. Profiling relied on immunoSEQ multiplex PCR, and the TCRdb table lists in-frame clones only, not all of them. The table includes approximately 90,000 clones, about 85% detected once. The sample comprised peripheral blood. These receptors were obtained from a man between 60 and 75 years old with acute or convalescent COVID-19.

This clone showed up just once. At one boundary the junction diverges from the germline segment, which might be a read error. The V and J genes are TRBV6-5 and TRBJ2-3, with 9 bases identical to TRBD1. The CDR3 loop spans 12 amino acids. CDR1 and CDR2 from the germline V gene are MNHEY and SVGAGI. This CDR3 is CASSPVGTGLDF. In DNA, the CDR3 is TGTGCCAGCAGTCCCGTTGGGACAGGGTTGGATTTT.

This rearrangement joins TRBV3-1 (or the pseudogene TRBV3-2) to TRBJ1-3; the match to TRBD1 covers 9 bases. CDR3 length: 15 amino acids. From germline, CDR1 is LGHDT and CDR2 YNNKEL (reference sequence). Trimming removed 4 bases from V and 3 bases from J; junction bases left unmatched: 4. Here the CDR3 DNA reads TGTGCCAGCAGCCGGGACAGGGAAGTTGGAAACACCATATATTTT. It translates to CASSRDREVGNTIYF.

This clone was detected once. The V and J genes are TRBV5-1 and TRBJ2-1, with D maybe TRBD1 (6 bases). Germline V gene data show CDR1 as SGHRS and CDR2 as YFSETQ. The CDR3 length is 13 residues. V shed 4 bases and J shed 10 bases, with 15 bases lying between them. This CDR3 is CASSPNLGTEQFF. The CDR3 DNA is TGCGCCAGCAGCCCCAATCTAGGGACAGAGCAGTTCTTC. Together with reference TRBV5-1 and TRBJ2-1, the CDR3 gives the full variable domain: KAGVTQTPRYLIKTRGQQVTLSCSPISGHRSVSWYQQTPGQGLQFLFEYFSETQRNKGNFPGRFSGRQFSNSRSEMNVSTLELGDSALYLCASSPNLGTEQFFGPGTRLTVL.

The CDR3 region has the DNA TGTGCCAGCAGCCCAGCGGGCCACAATGAGCAGTTCTTC. Its translation is CASSPAGHNEQFF. The chain employs TRBV3-1 (or the pseudogene TRBV3-2) and TRBJ2-1, with D maybe TRBD2 (6 bases). Trimming took 4 bases from V and 5 from J, leaving 9 bases between them. Germline CDR1 LGHDT, CDR2 YNNKEL (reference sequence). This CDR3 region has 13 residues.

V usage is TRBV5-4 and J usage is TRBJ2-5; 9 nucleotides match TRBD2. Trimming cost V 3 bases and J 1 base; bases outside gene matches: 4. The CDR3 covers 15 residues. Germline V gene sequence: CDR1 SGHNT, CDR2 YYREEE (reference sequence). The CDR3 sequence: CASSYQTSGQETQYF. The CDR3 nucleotides read TGTGCCAGCAGCTACCAGACTAGCGGCCAAGAGACCCAGTACTTC.

This chain connects TRBV28 to TRBJ1-5; 10 positions agree with TRBD1. The length of the CDR3 is 15 residues. Trimming took 3 bases from V and 7 from J; bases not matched to a gene: 6. CDR1 and CDR2 (germline): MDHEN, SYDVKM. CDR3 in DNA: TGTGCCAGCAGTTTGGGGGGACAGGGGTGGCAGCCCCAGCATTTT. Amino acids: CASSLGGQGWQPQHF.

V and J are TRBV28 and TRBJ1-1; 8 positions match TRBD1. CDR3 size: 16 residues. Germline CDR1 reads MDHEN; CDR2 reads SYDVKM. V shed 2 bases and J 4 bases; nucleotides not matched to a gene: 9. Here the CDR3 reads CASSLTPGQGGTEAFF. The DNA of the CDR3 is TGTGCCAGCAGTTTAACCCCAGGACAGGGTGGCACTGAAGCTTTCTTT.

The chain's CDR3 is CASSPGGHTDTQYF. CDR3 coding DNA: TGTGCCAGCAGCCCCGGGGGGCACACAGATACGCAGTATTTT. The chain has TRBV9 and TRBJ2-3; possibly TRBD2 for D (7 bases). Germline CDR1 is SGDLS and CDR2 is YYNGEE. Trimming cost V 4 bases and J 2 bases, with 11 bases left between them. The CDR3 consists of 14 residues.

The chain links TRBV12-3 or TRBV12-4 to TRBJ1-6; D is unclear. V gave up 5 bases and J gave up 5 bases, with 7 bases separating them. This CDR3 has 13 amino acids. CDR3 bases: TGTGCCAGCAGTCGTTATGATAATTCACCCCTCCACTTT. Protein: CASSRYDNSPLHF.

This chain links TRBV15 with TRBJ2-1; 10 bases align to TRBD2. The CDR3 is 15 amino acids. With 3 bases clipped from V and 8 bases from J, the junction kept 7 bases outside the gene matches. CDR1 and CDR2 from the germline V gene are LNHNV and YYDKDF (reference sequence). CDR3 amino acids: CATSSPSGSRDEQFF. DNA of the CDR3: TGTGCCACCAGCAGCCCTAGCGGGAGTCGCGATGAGCAGTTCTTC.

The gene calls are TRBV2 and TRBJ2-5; D is unresolved. The CDR3 consists of 14 residues. The V gene lost 0 bases and the J gene lost 4 bases, with 9 bases spanning the gap. Germline values: CDR1 SNHLY, CDR2 FYNNEI. Here the CDR3 reads CASSEALAAETQYF. CDR3 DNA: TGTGCCAGCAGTGAAGCGCTGGCGGCAGAGACCCAGTACTTC.

The chain employs TRBV2 and TRBJ2-3; 10 bases map to TRBD2. The CDR3 is 14 amino acids. Germline V CDR1 and CDR2: SNHLY, FYNNEI. J lost 4 bases, V lost 10 bases, and 8 bases had no gene match. CDR3 coding DNA: TGTGCCACAAAGCGGGAGGGCCTCGCAGATACGCAGTATTTT. This sequence encodes CATKREGLADTQYF.

The V call is TRBV10-3, the J call TRBJ2-7, with D unresolved. Between the trimmed V and J ends, which lost 11 bases and 2 bases, there was a span of 13 bases. Germline V gives CDR1 ENHRY, CDR2 SYGVKD. The CDR3 contains 12 residues. The CDR3 loop is CALRRDAYEQYF. CDR3 bases: TGTGCCCTCCGTCGAGATGCCTACGAGCAGTACTTC.

The genes are TRBV24-1 and TRBJ2-2; 9 nucleotides agree with TRBD1. CDR3 length equals 14 residues. Germline assignment: CDR1 KGHDR and CDR2 SFDVKD. The V segment lost 9 bases and the J segment 7 bases; nucleotides outside the gene matches: 8. CDR3: CATDPQGANGELFF. The CDR3 coding sequence is TGTGCCACCGATCCACAGGGGGCGAACGGGGAGCTGTTTTTT.

The chain is built from TRBV10-2 and TRBJ2-1; the match to TRBD1 covers 8 bases. V was clipped by 5 bases and J by 0 bases; unmatched bases: 6. Germline CDR1 WSHSY, CDR2 SAAADI. This CDR3 has 16 amino acids. The CDR3 sequence is CASSLWTGSSYNEQFF. The CDR3 DNA reads as TGCGCCAGCAGTCTTTGGACAGGGAGCTCCTACAATGAGCAGTTCTTC.

This chain uses TRBV5-4 with TRBJ2-7; TRBD1 matches 7 bases. CDR1 is SGHNT and CDR2 is YYREEE in the germline V gene (reference sequence). This CDR3 is built from 13 residues. V shed 4 bases, J shed 3 bases, and the junction held 4 bases outside the gene matches. The CDR3 bases are TGTGCCAGCAGCCCCGACAGGGACTACGAGCAGTACTTC. Its translation: CASSPDRDYEQYF.

This clone showed up many times. The rearrangement links TRBV6-5 to TRBJ2-7; possible D gene TRBD2, 6 bases. Per the germline V gene, CDR1 is MNHEY and CDR2 is SVGAGI. CDR3 length: 13 amino acids. The V end lost 8 bases, the J end lost 0 bases, and 11 bases lay between the germline ends. CDR3 in amino acids: CASGTYSSYEQYF. The DNA for the CDR3 is TGTGCCAGCGGGACTTATAGCTCCTACGAGCAGTACTTC.

This clone turned up a few times. This sequence joins TRBV11-2 and TRBJ1-2, with D possibly being TRBD1 (6 bases). This CDR3 has 13 residues. Germline CDR1 SGHAT, CDR2 FQNNGV. V dropped 1 base and J dropped 6 bases, with 9 bases sitting between them. CDR3 protein: CASSLARTDGYTF. The CDR3 DNA reads as TGTGCCAGCAGCTTAGCCAGGACAGATGGCTACACCTTC. The variable domain in full, completed from reference TRBV11-2 and TRBJ1-2, reads EAGVAQSPRYKIIEKRQSVAFWCNPISGHATLYWYQQILGQGPKLLIQFQNNGVVDDSQLPKDRFSAERLKGVDSTLKIQPAKLEDSAVYLCASSLARTDGYTFGSGTRLTVV.

This clone was picked up a small number of times. CDR3 nucleotide sequence: TGTGCCAGCAGTCGACAGGGAGTCGCTGAAGCTTTCTTT. Translation gives CASSRQGVAEAFF. J is TRBJ1-1 and V is TRBV6-2 or TRBV6-3, with 7 positions matching TRBD1. This CDR3 contains 13 residues. J was trimmed by 6 bases and V by 5 bases; bases with no gene match: 6. From germline, CDR1 is MNHEY and CDR2 SVGEGT.

The chain joins TRBV11-2 to TRBJ1-1; maybe TRBD1 (5 bases). Between the trimmed V and J ends, which lost 3 bases and 6 bases, there was a span of 14 bases. The CDR3 spans 14 residues. Germline V gene data show CDR1 as SGHAT and CDR2 as FQNNGV. The CDR3 region has the DNA TGTGCCAGCAGCTTGGATCAGGGTTCATCTGAAGCTTTCTTT. This sequence encodes CASSLDQGSSEAFF. Using reference TRBV11-2 and TRBJ1-1 for the parts outside the CDR3, the full variable domain is EAGVAQSPRYKIIEKRQSVAFWCNPISGHATLYWYQQILGQGPKLLIQFQNNGVVDDSQLPKDRFSAERLKGVDSTLKIQPAKLEDSAVYLCASSLDQGSSEAFFGQGTRLTVV.

This chain links TRBV5-6 with TRBJ1-1; D unclear. The germline V gene encodes CDR1 SGHDT and CDR2 YYEEEE. The CDR3 has 14 residues. The ends were cut back, 3 bases at V and 0 bases at J, with 9 bases in the middle. CDR3 in DNA: TGTGCCAGCAGCTGTACACCGATGAACACTGAAGCTTTCTTT. Its protein product is CASSCTPMNTEAFF. Full variable domain (missing parts from reference TRBV5-6 and TRBJ1-1): DAGVTQSPTHLIKTRGQQVTLRCSPKSGHDTVSWYQQALGQGPQFIFQYYEEEERQRGNFPDRFSGHQFPNYSSELNVNALLLGDSALYLCASSCTPMNTEAFFGQGTRLTVV.

This rearrangement joins TRBV7-9 to TRBJ2-5; possible D gene TRBD1, 6 bases. Trimming removed 3 bases at V and 4 bases at J, with 9 bases between. This CDR3 region has 13 residues. Germline V gives CDR1 SEHNR, CDR2 FQNEAQ (reference sequence). The CDR3 protein is CASSFSGVETQYF. The DNA for the CDR3 is TGTGCCAGCAGCTTCTCAGGGGTAGAGACCCAGTACTTC.

This clone was observed once. This chain uses TRBV30 with TRBJ1-5; 9 nucleotides line up with TRBD1. V shed 3 bases, J shed 6 bases, and the junction held 12 bases outside the gene matches. Germline values: CDR1 GTSNPN, CDR2 SVGIG (reference sequence). CDR3 size: 16 residues. CDR3 sequence (DNA): TGTGCCTGGAGAGATACAACAGGGGGCTCAACTCAGCCCCAGCATTTT. It encodes CAWRDTTGGSTQPQHF.

J is TRBJ2-3 and V is TRBV2; 8 bases line up with TRBD1. The J segment lost 7 bases and the V segment lost 6 bases, leaving 9 bases of the junction unmatched. Germline values: CDR1 SNHLY, CDR2 FYNNEI. The CDR3 extends over 14 amino acids. In DNA, the CDR3 is TGTGCCAGCAGAAAACAGGGGGGCGGGCATACGCAGTATTTT. This codes for CASRKQGGGHTQYF.

J is TRBJ1-3 and V is TRBV5-8; 7 positions agree with TRBD1. The length of the CDR3 is 15 residues. The trim removed 5 bases at V and 4 bases at J, leaving 9 bases unmatched. Germline lookup yields CDR1 SGHTS and CDR2 YDEGEE. The chain's CDR3 is CASSRTGGFGNTIYF. CDR3 nucleotide sequence: TGTGCCAGCAGTAGGACAGGAGGATTCGGAAACACCATATATTTT. The complete variable domain, with remaining parts taken from reference TRBV5-8 and TRBJ1-3, reads EAGVTQSPTHLIKTRGQQATLRCSPISGHTSVYWYQQALGLGLQFLLWYDEGEERNRGNFPPRFSGRQFPNYSSELNVNALELEDSALYLCASSRTGGFGNTIYFGEGSWLTVV.

The chain uses TRBV19 and TRBJ1-2; 8 positions agree with TRBD1. From germline, CDR1 is LNHDA and CDR2 SQIVND (reference sequence). The CDR3 contains 14 residues. Trimming took 8 bases from V and 5 from J; bases not matched to a gene: 10. The CDR3 sequence is CASSIDRGDYGYTF. The CDR3 DNA sequence: TGTGCCAGTTCCATAGACAGGGGAGATTATGGCTACACCTTC.

This clone was picked up a small number of times. The V gene is TRBV30, the J gene TRBJ2-3; tentative D call: TRBD1 (6 bases). CDR1 and CDR2 from the germline V gene are GTSNPN and SVGIG (reference sequence). V dropped 2 bases and J dropped 6 bases, with 18 bases sitting between them. This CDR3 spans 15 amino acids. CDR3 in amino acids: CAWSPLGTPEDTQYF. CDR3 DNA: TGTGCCTGGAGTCCACTCGGGACACCCGAGGATACGCAGTATTTT.

The rearrangement uses TRBV11-3 and TRBJ2-5, with D perhaps TRBD2 (5 bases). The germline V and J ends were trimmed by 3 bases and 3 bases, with 8 bases remaining between them. CDR3 length equals 13 residues. Germline loops: CDR1 SGHNT, CDR2 YENEEA. The CDR3, as DNA: TGTGCCAGCAGCTTTTCAGCGGAAGAGACCCAGTACTTC. It is translated as CASSFSAEETQYF.

The chain joins TRBV3-1 (or the pseudogene TRBV3-2) to TRBJ2-1, with D possibly being TRBD2 (5 bases). This CDR3 is built from 13 residues. Germline CDR1 is LGHDT and CDR2 is YNNKEL (reference sequence). V lost 3 bases and J 9 bases, leaving 12 bases between the germline ends. Written as DNA, the CDR3 is TGTGCCAGCAGCCAGGCTAGCAATATTGAGCAGTTCTTC. As protein: CASSQASNIEQFF.

This chain connects TRBV3-1 (or the pseudogene TRBV3-2) to TRBJ2-3; TRBD1 aligns across 7 bases. V dropped 4 bases and J dropped 1; count of bases not matched to a gene: 5. CDR1 is LGHDT, CDR2 YNNKEL, per germline (reference sequence). CDR3 length equals 15 residues. In DNA, the CDR3 is TGTGCCAGCAGCCCCACAGGGGCGCGCACAGATACGCAGTATTTT. As protein: CASSPTGARTDTQYF.

The chain links TRBV2 to TRBJ2-7; 7 bases agree with TRBD1. Germline CDR1 and CDR2: SNHLY and FYNNEI. The junction had 10 bases not matched to a gene; V was cut back by 9 bases and J by 2 bases. The CDR3 is 14 residues long. The DNA of the CDR3 is TGTGCCAGAAGCAAACAGGGGATCCCCTACGAGCAGTACTTC. The encoded protein is CARSKQGIPYEQYF.

The CDR3 nucleotides read TGTGCCAGCAGCTCCTCCCCTAGCGGCAAAAACATTCAGTACTTC. Translation: CASSSSPSGKNIQYF. The genes are TRBV21-1 and TRBJ2-4; whether TRBD2, the table's D call, matches the DNA was not checked. TRBV21-1 is noted as a pseudogene. The CDR3 has 15 amino acids.